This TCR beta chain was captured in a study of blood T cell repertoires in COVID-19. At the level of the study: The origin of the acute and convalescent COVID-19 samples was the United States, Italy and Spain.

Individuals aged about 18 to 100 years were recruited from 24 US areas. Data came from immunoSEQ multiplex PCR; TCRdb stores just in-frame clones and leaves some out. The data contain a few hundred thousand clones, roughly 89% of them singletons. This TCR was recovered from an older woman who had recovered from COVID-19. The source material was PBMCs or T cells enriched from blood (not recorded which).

In DNA, the CDR3 is TGTGCCAGCAGACTGGCAGGGATCCGGAGAGAGACCCAGTACTTC. This translates into CASRLAGIRRETQYF. The gene calls are TRBV28 and TRBJ2-5; TRBD1 is a possible D gene (5 bases). There are 15 residues in the CDR3. The ends were cut back, 6 bases at V and 4 bases at J, with 18 bases in the middle. CDR1 MDHEN and CDR2 SYDVKM come from the germline V gene.